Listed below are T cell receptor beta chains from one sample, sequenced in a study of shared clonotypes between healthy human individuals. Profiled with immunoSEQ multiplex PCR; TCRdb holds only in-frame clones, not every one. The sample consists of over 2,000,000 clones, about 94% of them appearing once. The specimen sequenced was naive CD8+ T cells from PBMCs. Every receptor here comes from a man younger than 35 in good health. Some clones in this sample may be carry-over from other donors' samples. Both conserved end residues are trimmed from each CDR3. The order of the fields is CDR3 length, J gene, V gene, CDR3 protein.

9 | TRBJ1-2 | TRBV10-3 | ATHGSHGYT
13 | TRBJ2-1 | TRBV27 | ASSFSGKVPNEQF
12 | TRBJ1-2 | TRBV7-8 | ASSYTGGGYGYT
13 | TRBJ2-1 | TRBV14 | ASSQGGRAANEQF
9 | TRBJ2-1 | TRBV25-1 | ASRGYNEQF
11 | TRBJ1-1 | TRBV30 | AWSDRLNTEAF
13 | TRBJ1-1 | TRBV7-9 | ASSLVTGKNTEAF
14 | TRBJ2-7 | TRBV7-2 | ASRNEEYLAGNEQY
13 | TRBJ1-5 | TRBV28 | ASSKFGQVSQPQH
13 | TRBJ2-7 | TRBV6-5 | ASSPGQGGLYEQY
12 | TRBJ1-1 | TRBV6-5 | ASSYGTPNTEAF
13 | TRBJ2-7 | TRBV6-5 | ASRESSGSSYEQY
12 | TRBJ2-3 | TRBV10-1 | ASSESFYTDTQY
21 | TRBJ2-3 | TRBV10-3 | AISELGLAGVSRHQTFTDTQY
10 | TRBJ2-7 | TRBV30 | AWSDRVYEQY
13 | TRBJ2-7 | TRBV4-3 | ASSQDIAQIYEQY
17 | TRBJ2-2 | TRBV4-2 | ASSQDFLTSGSNTGELF
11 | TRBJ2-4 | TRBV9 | ASSVGKGNIQY
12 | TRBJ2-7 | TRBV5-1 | ASSLAGGADEQY
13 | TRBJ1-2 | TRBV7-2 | ASSPVRGDNYGYT
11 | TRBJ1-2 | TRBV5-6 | ASSLGDPYGYT
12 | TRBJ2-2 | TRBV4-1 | ASSLARGRGELF
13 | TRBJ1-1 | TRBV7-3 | ASSLVRQENTEAF
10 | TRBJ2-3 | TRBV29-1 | SALAPADTQY
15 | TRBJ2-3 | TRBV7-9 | ASSSRHDREPTDTQY
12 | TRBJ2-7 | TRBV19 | ASSTGQGSYEQY
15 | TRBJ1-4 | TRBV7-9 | ASSLGGQAPTNEKLF
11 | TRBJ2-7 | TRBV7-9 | ASSYLSGNEQY
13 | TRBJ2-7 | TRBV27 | ASSPLAAQSYEQY
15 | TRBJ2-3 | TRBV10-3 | AISGPQQGASTDTQY
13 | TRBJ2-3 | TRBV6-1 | ASSEAWTNTDTQY
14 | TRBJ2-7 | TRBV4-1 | ASSQDPRQAYHEQY
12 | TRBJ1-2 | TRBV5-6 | ASSLAVLGSGYT
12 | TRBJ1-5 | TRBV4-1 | ASSQMGFNQPQH
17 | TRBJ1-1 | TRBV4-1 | ASSQDAYSSGGTNTEAF
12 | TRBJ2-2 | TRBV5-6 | ASSLQGEGGELF
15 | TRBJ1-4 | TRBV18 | ASSPHPGTMSFEKLF
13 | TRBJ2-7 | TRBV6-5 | ASSLTKKPGYEQY
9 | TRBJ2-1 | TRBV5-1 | ASSFYNEQF
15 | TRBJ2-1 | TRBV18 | ASSPPGLAGSYNEQF
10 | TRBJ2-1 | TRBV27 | ASSRTRNEQF